The 18 T cell receptor beta chains presented below share a single source sample, sequenced in a study of CD8+ T cells in alopecia areata. RNA was isolated and reverse transcribed to cDNA, the sequencing template. Only in-frame clones appear in the TCRdb table, and some are missing; sequencing was by immunoSEQ multiplex PCR. The data contain 200,000 or so clones, just over 55% of them singletons. Material for sequencing was CD8+ T cells sorted from blood. These TCRs come from a human donor in good health.

CDR3 loop: CATSSESDNEQFF. The CDR3 DNA is TGTGCCACCAGCTCGGAGTCAGACAATGAGCAGTTCTTC. The V gene is TRBV15, the J gene TRBJ2-1, with D unresolved. This CDR3 region has 13 residues. V was trimmed by 5 bases and J by 5 bases, leaving 10 bases between them. CDR1 and CDR2 (germline): LNHNV, YYDKDF (reference sequence).

This clone appeared a few times. The rearrangement links TRBV12-5 to TRBJ1-5; 8 bases are shared with TRBD1. After removal of 6 bases from V and 6 bases from J, the junction contained 10 bases not matched to a gene. The CDR3 is 15 amino acids. Germline-derived CDR1 and CDR2 are LGHNT and FRNRAP. The DNA for the CDR3 is TGTGCTAGTGGCTCGCCCGGGACAGGCATTCAGCCCCAGCATTTT. Residues: CASGSPGTGIQPQHF.

The table lists this clone with a few counts. The chain is built from TRBV7-9 and TRBJ2-4; D not certain. Trimming pared 5 bases from V and 1 base from J, leaving 15 bases between. CDR1 and CDR2 from the germline V gene are SEHNR and FQNEAQ (reference sequence). The CDR3 loop spans 16 amino acids. For the CDR3, the DNA is TGTGCCAGCAGCCCGACCTCGGGTGGGGCCAAAAACATTCAGTACTTC. Amino acids: CASSPTSGGAKNIQYF. Full variable domain (rest looked up from reference TRBV7-9 and TRBJ2-4): DTGVSQNPRHKITKRGQNVTFRCDPISEHNRLYWYRQTLGQGPEFLTYFQNEAQLEKSRLLSDRFSAERPKGSFSTLEIQRTEQGDSAMYLCASSPTSGGAKNIQYFGAGTRLSVL.

This clone was seen a few times. V and J are TRBV6-5 and TRBJ1-6, with D possibly being TRBD1 (5 bases). V lost 0 bases and J 7 bases, leaving 10 bases between the germline ends. The germline gives CDR1 MNHEY, CDR2 SVGAGI. This CDR3 is 15 amino acids long. The CDR3, as DNA: TGTGCCAGCAGTTACTCCCCGGGGCTAAATTCACCCCTCCACTTT. It translates to CASSYSPGLNSPLHF.

The rearrangement uses TRBV19 and TRBJ2-7; 8 nucleotides agree with TRBD2. The CDR3 has 14 amino acids. The V and J ends lost 6 bases and 0 bases, in that order; junction bases with no gene match: 4. Germline V gives CDR1 LNHDA, CDR2 SQIVND (reference sequence). The CDR3 sequence is CASSRGGSSYEQYF. The CDR3 bases are TGTGCCAGTAGCCGCGGGGGGAGCTCCTACGAGCAGTACTTC.

This chain joins TRBV6-1 and TRBJ1-2, with 9 bases lining up with TRBD1. Trimming removed 7 bases from V and 6 bases from J; junction bases left unmatched: 3. Germline CDR1 is MNHNS and CDR2 is SASEGT. The CDR3 is 12 residues long. CDR3 residues: CASKGQGHGYTF. CDR3 DNA: TGTGCCAGCAAGGGACAGGGTCATGGCTACACCTTC.

This chain uses TRBV11-2 with TRBJ2-7, with D tentatively TRBD1 or TRBD2 (5 bases each). Trimming removed 5 bases at V and 10 bases at J, with 15 bases between. The V gene's germline CDR1 is SGHAT and CDR2 FQNNGV. The CDR3 consists of 12 residues. In DNA form, the CDR3 reads TGTGCCAGCAGCATCGAGGGACGGATTCAGTACTTC. The encoded protein is CASSIEGRIQYF.

The J gene is TRBJ2-5, the V gene TRBV6-5; no reliable D call. There are 13 residues in the CDR3. V lost 6 bases, J lost 5 bases, and 13 bases lay in between. CDR1 is MNHEY and CDR2 is SVGAGI in the germline V gene. CDR3 coding DNA: TGTGCCAGCAGCGGGTCAGTGGGCGAGACCCAGTACTTC. This translates into CASSGSVGETQYF.

The rearrangement uses TRBV27 and TRBJ2-1; D is unclear. CDR3 length: 13 residues. Trimming took 4 bases from V and 0 from J, leaving 4 bases between them. The V gene's germline CDR1 is MNHEY and CDR2 SMNVEV (reference sequence). CDR3 loop: CASSSGSYNEQFF. The CDR3 DNA sequence: TGTGCCAGCAGTTCCGGCTCCTACAATGAGCAGTTCTTC.

This clone was counted only a few times. Distinct nucleotide sequences in the sample also encode this CDR3. The chain joins TRBV13 to TRBJ2-2; D unclear. In germline, CDR1 is PRHDT, CDR2 FYEKMQ (reference sequence). V was clipped by 0 bases and J by 5 bases, with 1 base between them. The CDR3 runs to 12 residues. CDR3 in amino acids: CASSLGTGELFF. DNA of the CDR3: TGTGCCAGCAGCTTAGGGACCGGGGAGCTGTTTTTT.

The CDR3 coding sequence is TGTGCCAGTAGTATGAATTCACCCCTCCACTTT. Translation gives CASSMNSPLHF. The J gene is TRBJ1-6, the V gene TRBV19; D unresolved. This CDR3 spans 11 amino acids. The germline V gene encodes CDR1 LNHDA and CDR2 SQIVND (reference sequence). V lost 3 bases, J lost 7 bases, and 1 base lay in between.

V gene TRBV9 combines with J gene TRBJ2-2; D unclear. Germline V lookup: CDR1 SGDLS, CDR2 YYNGEE. The length of the CDR3 is 11 residues. V was pared by 5 bases and J by 2 bases, with 1 base between. The CDR3 nucleotides are TGTGCCAGCAGAAACACCGGGGAGCTGTTTTTT. The encoded protein is CASRNTGELFF.

This clone was seen more than once but under ten times. This chain joins TRBV6-5 and TRBJ2-1; perhaps TRBD2 as D (7 bases). This CDR3 comprises 15 residues. The V end was cut by 2 bases, the J end by 15 bases, with 23 bases between. CDR1 and CDR2 from the germline V gene are MNHEY and SVGAGI. The DNA of the CDR3 is TGTGCCAGCAGTTACGTGGGGGGGCAAGTCTTTAGTCTGTTCTTC. Translating gives CASSYVGGQVFSLFF.

This sequence joins TRBV5-6 and TRBJ1-6; a possible D gene is TRBD1 (6 bases). Trimming shortened V by 1 base and J by 7 bases, and 15 bases separated the two germline ends. This CDR3 is built from 16 residues. Germline V gene lookup returns CDR1 SGHDT and CDR2 YYEEEE. The CDR3 DNA reads as TGTGCCAGCAGCTTGAACGAGGAGGGGACAAATTCACCCCTCCACTTT. Translated: CASSLNEEGTNSPLHF.

The chain combines TRBV7-6 with TRBJ2-7; D may be TRBD1 or TRBD2 (5 bases each). The J call could be wrong; TRBJ2-1 is a better fit for the DNA end. CDR3 length: 14 residues. Germline CDR1 reads SGHVS; CDR2 reads FNYEAQ. This CDR3 reads CASSAEGPTYEQFF. In DNA form, the CDR3 reads TGTGCCAGCAGCGCAGAGGGACCAACCTACGAGCAGTTCTTC.

V and J are TRBV11-2 and TRBJ2-5, with TRBD2 matching over 11 bases. Trimming at V came to 5 bases and at J to 5 bases, leaving 16 bases not matched to a gene. CDR1 SGHAT and CDR2 FQNNGV come from the germline V gene. The CDR3 consists of 18 residues. CDR3 sequence: CASSPPFDSGGAFETQYF. In DNA, the CDR3 is TGTGCCAGCAGCCCCCCTTTTGATAGCGGGGGGGCCTTTGAGACCCAGTACTTC.

This clone was counted a few times. The chain combines TRBV11-2 with TRBJ2-5; TRBD2 is a possible D gene (6 bases). The CDR3 covers 17 residues. V shed 4 bases and J shed 5 bases, with 23 bases lying between them. Germline values: CDR1 SGHAT, CDR2 FQNNGV. The CDR3 protein is CASSSWSGGSARETQYF. The DNA for the CDR3 is TGTGCCAGCAGCTCTTGGAGTGGAGGGAGCGCTAGGGAGACCCAGTACTTC.

The chain joins TRBV11-2 to TRBJ1-6; no firm D call. Germline CDR1 and CDR2: SGHAT and FQNNGV. This CDR3 comprises 12 residues. V lost 5 bases to trimming and J lost 13 bases, with 12 bases between them. The CDR3 DNA reads as TGTGCCAGCAGCGCACAGAGCCCCCCCCTCCACTTT. It specifies CASSAQSPPLHF.